The present T cell receptor (beta chain) was sequenced within a study of graft-versus-host responses after intestinal transplantation. For the study at large: Recipients across the board were started on anti-thymocyte globulin induction, then kept on tacrolimus and steroids for two to four years.

About this clone: Antigen unknown.

The length of the CDR3 is 13 residues. V trimming: 2 bases; J trimming: 14 bases; junction bases outside the gene matches: 4. The germline gives CDR1 MNHEY, CDR2 SMNVEV (reference sequence). Produced via immunoSEQ multiplex PCR; TCRdb's table is partial and in-frame only. The table includes approximately 120,000 clones, more than 80% detected once. The starting material was unstimulated CD4+ T cells sorted from spleen or lymph node cells, obtained before intestinal transplant. The rearrangement links TRBV27 to TRBJ1-6; TRBD1 aligns across 9 bases. The origin of this receptor is a human donor who received an intestinal transplant. Here the CDR3 reads CASSLGTGLALHF. The CDR3 nucleotides are TGTGCCAGCAGTTTAGGGACAGGGTTGGCCCTCCACTTT.